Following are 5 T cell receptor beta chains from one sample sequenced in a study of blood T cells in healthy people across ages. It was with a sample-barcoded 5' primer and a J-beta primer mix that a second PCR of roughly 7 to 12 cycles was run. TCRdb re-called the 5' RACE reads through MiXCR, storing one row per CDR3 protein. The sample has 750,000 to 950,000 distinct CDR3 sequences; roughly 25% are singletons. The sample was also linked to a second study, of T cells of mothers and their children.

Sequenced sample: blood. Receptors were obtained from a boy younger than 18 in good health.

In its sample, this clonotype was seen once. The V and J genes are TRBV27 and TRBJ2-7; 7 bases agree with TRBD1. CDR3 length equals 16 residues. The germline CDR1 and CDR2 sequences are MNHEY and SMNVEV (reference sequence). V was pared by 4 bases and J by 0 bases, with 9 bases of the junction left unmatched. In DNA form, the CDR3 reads TGTGCCAGCAGTTCGCGAGTCAGGACAGGCTCCTACGAGCAGTACTTC. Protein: CASSSRVRTGSYEQYF.

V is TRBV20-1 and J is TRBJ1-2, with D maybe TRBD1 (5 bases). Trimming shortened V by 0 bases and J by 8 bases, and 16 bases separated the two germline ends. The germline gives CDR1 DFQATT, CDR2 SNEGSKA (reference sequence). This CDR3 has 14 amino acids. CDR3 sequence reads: CSARDEGRRGGYTF. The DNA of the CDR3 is TGCAGTGCTAGAGATGAGGGACGTCGCGGAGGCTACACCTTC.

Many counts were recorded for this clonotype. The CDR3 bases are TGTGCCAGCAGTTTCCTGGACCTTCGGGGCGAAAAACTGTTTTTT. Its translation is CASSFLDLRGEKLFF. The chain joins TRBV12-3 or TRBV12-4 to TRBJ1-4; D perhaps matches TRBD1 (5 bases). The CDR3 runs to 15 residues. V was shortened by 3 bases and J by 8 bases, with 16 bases between the two germline ends.

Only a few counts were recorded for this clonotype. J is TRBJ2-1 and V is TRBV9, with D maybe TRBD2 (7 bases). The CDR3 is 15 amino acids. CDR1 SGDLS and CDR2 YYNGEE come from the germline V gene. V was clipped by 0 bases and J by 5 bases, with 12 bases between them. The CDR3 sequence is CASSVGRGPNNEQFF. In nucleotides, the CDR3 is TGTGCCAGCAGCGTAGGGCGGGGGCCAAACAATGAGCAGTTCTTC.

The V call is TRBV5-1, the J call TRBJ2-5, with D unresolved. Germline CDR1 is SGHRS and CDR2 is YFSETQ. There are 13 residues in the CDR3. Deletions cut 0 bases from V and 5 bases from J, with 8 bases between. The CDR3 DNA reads TGCGCCAGCAGCTTGGAAACCCTCGAGACCCAGTACTTC. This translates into CASSLETLETQYF.